The 16 T cell receptor beta chains given below trace back to one sample, sequenced in a study of blood T cell repertoires in COVID-19. Generated by immunoSEQ multiplex PCR, the TCRdb table keeps only in-frame clones and is missing some. The sample shows 200,000 to 250,000 clones, around 88% of them seen only once. Sequenced material: peripheral blood. The receptors were sampled from a woman in her 30s who had recovered from COVID-19.

The genes are TRBV3-1 (or the pseudogene TRBV3-2) and TRBJ2-5, with a possible D match to TRBD2 (5 bases). This CDR3 spans 13 amino acids. Between the trimmed V and J ends, which lost 3 bases and 2 bases, there was a span of 7 bases. Germline CDR1 and CDR2: LGHDT and YNNKEL (reference sequence). CDR3 residues: CASSQPGQETQYF. CDR3 coding DNA: TGTGCCAGCAGCCAGCCGGGGCAAGAGACCCAGTACTTC.

The gene calls are TRBV3-1 (or the pseudogene TRBV3-2) and TRBJ1-6; D is undetermined. This CDR3 is 17 amino acids long. V was clipped by 1 base and J by 0 bases, with 10 bases between them. In germline, CDR1 is LGHDT, CDR2 YNNKEL (reference sequence). The CDR3 DNA follows: TGTGCCAGCAGCCAAGTCCCGGGTTTCTCCTATAATTCACCCCTCCACTTT. Translating it yields CASSQVPGFSYNSPLHF.

The chain joins TRBV7-4 to TRBJ2-3; TRBD1 might be the D (6 bases). This CDR3 contains 14 residues. Germline-derived CDR1 and CDR2 are SGHVT and SQSDAQ. Trimming removed 5 bases from V and 4 bases from J, with 13 bases in between. The CDR3 loop reads CASSRDNLADTQYF. The CDR3 DNA reads TGTGCCAGCAGCCGGGACAACCTGGCAGATACGCAGTATTTT.

This clone was seen a single time. The rearrangement links TRBV6-2 or TRBV6-3 to TRBJ1-6; D is undetermined. CDR1 and CDR2 from the germline V gene are MNHEY and SVGEGT. V dropped 4 bases and J dropped 9 bases, with 16 bases sitting between them. The CDR3 sequence is 15 residues long. The CDR3 sequence: CASSFPGVNGSPLHF. The CDR3 bases are TGTGCCAGCAGTTTCCCCGGGGTTAATGGTTCACCCCTCCACTTT.

This clone was seen only a few times. The V and J genes are TRBV7-9 and TRBJ1-1, with 7 bases that match TRBD1. CDR1 and CDR2 (germline): SEHNR, FQNEAQ (reference sequence). V lost 3 bases to trimming and J lost 3 bases; unmatched junction nucleotides: 1. This CDR3 spans 13 amino acids. CDR3 coding DNA: TGTGCCAGCAGCTTGGGACAGTACACTGAAGCTTTCTTT. Amino acid sequence: CASSLGQYTEAFF.

In DNA form, the CDR3 reads TGTGCCAGCTCACCAATCTCCGGGTACGAGCAGTACTTC. This codes for CASSPISGYEQYF. V usage is TRBV18 and J usage is TRBJ2-7; no reliable D call. Germline CDR1 reads KGHSH; CDR2 reads LQKENI. The CDR3 runs 13 residues. The V end lost 2 bases, the J end lost 4 bases, and 9 bases lay between the germline ends.

This chain uses TRBV4-2 with TRBJ2-7, with D possibly TRBD2 on 5 matching bases. This CDR3 spans 15 amino acids. CDR1 and CDR2 (germline): LGHNA, YNFKEQ. V was pared by 1 base and J by 4 bases, with 14 bases between. The CDR3 sequence: CASSQGFGELYEQYF. The CDR3 bases are TGTGCCAGCAGCCAAGGGTTTGGGGAGTTATACGAGCAGTACTTC.

This clone was counted between two and nine times. Here the CDR3 reads CASSLTDNSPLHF. CDR3 nucleotides: TGTGCCAGCAGCCTGACAGATAATTCACCCCTCCACTTT. The V gene is TRBV3-1 (or the pseudogene TRBV3-2), the J gene TRBJ1-6; possibly TRBD1 for D (5 bases). The germline V and J ends were trimmed by 4 bases and 5 bases, with 6 bases remaining between them. The germline V gene encodes CDR1 LGHDT and CDR2 YNNKEL (reference sequence). There are 13 residues in the CDR3.

The rearrangement uses TRBV27 and TRBJ1-1, with D maybe TRBD1 (5 bases). This CDR3 region has 16 residues. V shed 6 bases and J shed 2 bases, with 19 bases lying between them. Germline V gene sequence: CDR1 MNHEY, CDR2 SMNVEV (reference sequence). The CDR3 loop reads CASSLLPGRSNTEAFF. Here the CDR3 DNA reads TGTGCCAGCAGCCTCCTGCCAGGGCGGAGTAACACTGAAGCTTTCTTT.

The chain has TRBV20-1 and TRBJ2-7, with a weak D call TRBD1 (6 bases). Germline CDR1 reads DFQATT; CDR2 reads SNEGSKA (reference sequence). Trimming removed 3 bases from V and 7 bases from J, with 10 bases in between. The CDR3 is 11 amino acids. CDR3 residues: CSASVGGEQYF. For the CDR3, the DNA is TGCAGTGCTAGTGTAGGGGGAGAGCAGTACTTC.

The chain is built from TRBV6-2 or TRBV6-3 and TRBJ2-5; unclear D gene. Germline-derived CDR1 and CDR2 are MNHEY and SVGEGT. The V and J ends lost 5 bases and 5 bases respectively, with 9 bases between them. CDR3 length: 12 amino acids. In nucleotides, the CDR3 is TGTGCCAGCAGTCCCCGAGTTGAGACCCAGTACTTC. Translating gives CASSPRVETQYF.

This sequence joins TRBV6-5 and TRBJ1-3, with 8 nucleotides matching TRBD1. The CDR3 length is 15 residues. The V gene end was trimmed by 4 bases and the J gene end by 6 bases; junction bases not matched to a gene: 8. CDR1 is MNHEY and CDR2 is SVGAGI in the germline V gene. The CDR3 loop is CASSLSGQATNTIYF. The CDR3 DNA sequence: TGTGCCAGCAGTTTATCGGGACAGGCCACAAACACCATATATTTT.

The chain recombines TRBV6-2 or TRBV6-3 with TRBJ1-5; D might be TRBD1 (6 bases). Per the germline V gene, CDR1 is MNHEY and CDR2 is SVGEGT. The V end lost 4 bases, the J end lost 0 bases, and 16 bases lay between the germline ends. CDR3 size: 17 residues. The CDR3 reads CASSSRTAGYSNQPQHF. Here the CDR3 DNA reads TGTGCCAGCAGTTCTCGGACAGCCGGATATAGCAATCAGCCCCAGCATTTT.

The chain combines TRBV3-1 (or the pseudogene TRBV3-2) with TRBJ1-2, with 7 bases aligning to TRBD1. Germline V gene data show CDR1 as LGHDT and CDR2 as YNNKEL (reference sequence). This CDR3 contains 13 residues. V lost 5 bases to trimming and J lost 8 bases; unmatched junction nucleotides: 8. The CDR3, as DNA: TGTGCCAGCAGCTTAGACAGGGCTCGCGGCTACACCTTC. This translates into CASSLDRARGYTF.

The rearrangement links TRBV7-3 to TRBJ1-1; a weak D match, TRBD1 (5 bases). CDR1 and CDR2 from the germline V gene are SGHTA and FQGTGA. V gave up 4 bases and J gave up 3 bases, with 15 bases separating them. There are 15 residues in the CDR3. CDR3 amino acids: CASSSDSYLDTEAFF. Here the CDR3 DNA reads TGTGCCAGCAGCTCCGACAGTTACTTGGACACTGAAGCTTTCTTT. Full variable domain (remainder filled in from reference TRBV7-3 and TRBJ1-1): GAGVSQTPSNKVTEKGKYVELRCDPISGHTALYWYRQSLGQGPEFLIYFQGTGAADDSGLPNDRFFAVRPEGSVSTLKIQRTERGDSAVYLCASSSDSYLDTEAFFGQGTRLTVV.

The rearrangement uses TRBV4-1 and TRBJ2-7, with 8 positions matching TRBD1. After removal of 4 bases from V and 3 bases from J, the junction contained 5 bases not matched to a gene. The CDR3 has 14 amino acids. Germline CDR1 reads MGHRA; CDR2 reads YSYEKL. The CDR3 spells CASSPGQEYYEQYF. The CDR3 DNA is TGCGCCAGCAGCCCGGGACAGGAGTACTACGAGCAGTACTTC.